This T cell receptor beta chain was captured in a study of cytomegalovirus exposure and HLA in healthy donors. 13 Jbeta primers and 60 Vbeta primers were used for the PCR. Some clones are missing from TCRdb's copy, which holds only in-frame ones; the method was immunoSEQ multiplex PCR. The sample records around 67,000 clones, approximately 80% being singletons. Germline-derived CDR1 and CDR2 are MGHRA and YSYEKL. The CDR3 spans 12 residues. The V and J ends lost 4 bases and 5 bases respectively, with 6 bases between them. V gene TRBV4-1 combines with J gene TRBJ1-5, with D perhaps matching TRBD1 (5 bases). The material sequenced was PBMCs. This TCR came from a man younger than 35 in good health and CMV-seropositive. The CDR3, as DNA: TGCGCCAGCAGCCCAGGGTATCAGCCCCAGCATTTT. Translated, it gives CASSPGYQPQHF.